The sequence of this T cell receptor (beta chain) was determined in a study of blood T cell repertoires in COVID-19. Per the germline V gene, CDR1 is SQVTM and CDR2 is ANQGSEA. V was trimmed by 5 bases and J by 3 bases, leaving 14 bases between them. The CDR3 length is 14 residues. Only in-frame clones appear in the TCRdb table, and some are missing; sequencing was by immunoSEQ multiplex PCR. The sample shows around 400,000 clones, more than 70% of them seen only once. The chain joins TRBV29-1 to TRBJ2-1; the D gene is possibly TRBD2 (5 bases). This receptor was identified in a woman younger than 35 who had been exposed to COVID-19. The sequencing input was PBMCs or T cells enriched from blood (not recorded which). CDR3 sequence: CSVKNRGYYNEQFF. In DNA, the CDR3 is TGCAGCGTTAAGAACCGGGGATACTACAATGAGCAGTTCTTC.